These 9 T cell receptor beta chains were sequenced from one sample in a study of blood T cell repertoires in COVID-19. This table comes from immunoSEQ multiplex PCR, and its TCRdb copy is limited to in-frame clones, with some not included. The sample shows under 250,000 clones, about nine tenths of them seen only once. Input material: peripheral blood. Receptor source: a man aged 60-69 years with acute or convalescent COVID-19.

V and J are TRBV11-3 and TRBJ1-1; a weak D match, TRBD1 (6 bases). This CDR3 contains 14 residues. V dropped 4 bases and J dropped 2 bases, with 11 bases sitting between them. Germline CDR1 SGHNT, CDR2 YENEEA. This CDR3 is CASSSLQGNTEAFF. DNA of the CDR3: TGTGCCAGCAGCTCGCTACAGGGCAACACTGAAGCTTTCTTT. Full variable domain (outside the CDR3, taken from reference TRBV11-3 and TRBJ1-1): EAGVVQSPRYKIIEKKQPVAFWCNPISGHNTLYWYLQNLGQGPELLIRYENEEAVDDSQLPKDRFSAERLKGVDSTLKIQPAELGDSAVYLCASSSLQGNTEAFFGQGTRLTVV.

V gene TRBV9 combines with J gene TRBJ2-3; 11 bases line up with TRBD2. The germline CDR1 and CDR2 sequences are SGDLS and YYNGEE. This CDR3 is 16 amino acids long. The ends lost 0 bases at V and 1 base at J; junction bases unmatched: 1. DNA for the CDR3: TGTGCCAGCAGCGTAGAACTAGCGGGGGGCACAGATACGCAGTATTTT. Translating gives CASSVELAGGTDTQYF.

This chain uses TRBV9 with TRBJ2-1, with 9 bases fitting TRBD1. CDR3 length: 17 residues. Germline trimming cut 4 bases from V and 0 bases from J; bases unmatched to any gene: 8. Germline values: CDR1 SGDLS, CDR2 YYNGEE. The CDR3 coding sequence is TGTGCCAGCAGCCCCCTCCGGGGACAGGGCTCCTACAATGAGCAGTTCTTC. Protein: CASSPLRGQGSYNEQFF.

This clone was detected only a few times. Written as DNA, the CDR3 is TGCAGCGCTACCCGGGGACAGGGGATTAGGAACACTGAAGCTTTCTTT. Its protein product is CSATRGQGIRNTEAFF. The rearrangement uses TRBV29-1 and TRBJ1-1; 10 bases line up with TRBD1. The CDR3 runs to 16 residues. Germline V gene lookup returns CDR1 SQVTM and CDR2 ANQGSEA. Losses at the gene ends were 7 bases for V and 1 base for J; bases not matched to a gene: 12.

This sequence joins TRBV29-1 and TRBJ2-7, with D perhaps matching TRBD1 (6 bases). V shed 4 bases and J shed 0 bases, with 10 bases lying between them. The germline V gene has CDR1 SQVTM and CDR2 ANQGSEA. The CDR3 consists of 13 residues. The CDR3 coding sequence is TGCAGCGTTGCTAACAGGGTCTCCTACGAGCAGTACTTC. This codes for CSVANRVSYEQYF.

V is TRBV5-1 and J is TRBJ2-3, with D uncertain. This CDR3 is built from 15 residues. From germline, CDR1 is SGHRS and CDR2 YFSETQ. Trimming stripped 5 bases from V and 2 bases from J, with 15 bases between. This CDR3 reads CASSSVRMDTDTQYF. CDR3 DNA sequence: TGCGCCAGCAGTTCGGTCAGGATGGACACAGATACGCAGTATTTT.

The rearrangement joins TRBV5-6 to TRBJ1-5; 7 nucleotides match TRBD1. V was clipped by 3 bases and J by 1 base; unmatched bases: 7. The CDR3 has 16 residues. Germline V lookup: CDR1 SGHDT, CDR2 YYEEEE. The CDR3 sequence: CASSYRGRDSNQPQHF. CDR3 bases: TGTGCCAGCAGCTACAGGGGCAGGGACAGCAATCAGCCCCAGCATTTT.

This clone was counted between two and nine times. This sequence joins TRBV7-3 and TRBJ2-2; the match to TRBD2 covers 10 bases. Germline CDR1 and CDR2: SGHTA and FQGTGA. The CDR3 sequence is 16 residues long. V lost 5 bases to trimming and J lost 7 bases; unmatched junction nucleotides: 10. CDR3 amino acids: CASSLPGLASFGELFF. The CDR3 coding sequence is TGTGCCAGCAGCCTCCCGGGACTAGCGTCGTTCGGGGAGCTGTTTTTT.

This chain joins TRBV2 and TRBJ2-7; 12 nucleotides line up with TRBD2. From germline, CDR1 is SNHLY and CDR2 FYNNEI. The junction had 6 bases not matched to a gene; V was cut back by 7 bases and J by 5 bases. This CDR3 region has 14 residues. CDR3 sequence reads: CASKRTSGTNEQYF. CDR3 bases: TGTGCCAGCAAGAGGACTAGCGGGACAAACGAGCAGTACTTC. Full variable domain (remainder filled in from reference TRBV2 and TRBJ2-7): EPEVTQTPSHQVTQMGQEVILRCVPISNHLYFYWYRQILGQKVEFLVSFYNNEISEKSEIFDDQFSVERPDGSNFTLKIRSTKLEDSAMYFCASKRTSGTNEQYFGPGTRLTVT.